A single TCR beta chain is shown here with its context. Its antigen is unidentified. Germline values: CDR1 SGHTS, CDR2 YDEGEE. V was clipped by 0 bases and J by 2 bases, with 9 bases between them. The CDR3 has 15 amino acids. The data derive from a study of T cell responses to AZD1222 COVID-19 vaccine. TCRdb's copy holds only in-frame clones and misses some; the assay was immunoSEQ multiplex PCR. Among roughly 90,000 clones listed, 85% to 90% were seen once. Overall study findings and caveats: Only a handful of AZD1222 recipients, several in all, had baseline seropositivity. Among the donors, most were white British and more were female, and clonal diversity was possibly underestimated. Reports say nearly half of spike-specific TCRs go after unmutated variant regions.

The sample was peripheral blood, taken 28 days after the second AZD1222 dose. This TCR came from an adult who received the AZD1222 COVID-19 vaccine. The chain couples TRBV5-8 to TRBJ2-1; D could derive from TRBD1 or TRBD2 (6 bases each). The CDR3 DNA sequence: TGTGCCAGCAGCTTGGCGGGGGCGGCCTACAATGAGCAGTTCTTC. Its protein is CASSLAGAAYNEQFF.